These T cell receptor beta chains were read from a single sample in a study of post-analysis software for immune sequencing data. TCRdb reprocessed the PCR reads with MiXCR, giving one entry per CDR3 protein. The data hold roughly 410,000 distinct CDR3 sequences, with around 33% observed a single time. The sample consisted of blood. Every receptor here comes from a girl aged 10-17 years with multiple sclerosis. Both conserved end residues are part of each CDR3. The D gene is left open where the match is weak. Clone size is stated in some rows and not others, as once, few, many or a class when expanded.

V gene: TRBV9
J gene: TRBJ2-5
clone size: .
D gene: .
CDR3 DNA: TGTGCCAGCAGCGTACTAGGGGGGCCAGAGACCCAGTACTTC
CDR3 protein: CASSVLGGPETQYF

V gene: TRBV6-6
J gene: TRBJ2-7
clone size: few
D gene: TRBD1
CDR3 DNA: TGTGCCAGCAGTTACTCTCTAGGACAGGGGGCCTACGAGCAGTACTTC
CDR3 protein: CASSYSLGQGAYEQYF

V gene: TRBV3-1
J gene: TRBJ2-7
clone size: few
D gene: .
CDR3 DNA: TGTGCCAGCAGCCAAACATCAGTGAGCTCCTACGAGCAGTACTTC
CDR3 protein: CASSQTSVSSYEQYF

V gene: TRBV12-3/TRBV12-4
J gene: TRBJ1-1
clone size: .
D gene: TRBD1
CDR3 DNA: TGTGCCAGCAGTCCCTCGCCGACAGGGATGATCGACACTGAAGCTTTCTTT
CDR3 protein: CASSPSPTGMIDTEAFF

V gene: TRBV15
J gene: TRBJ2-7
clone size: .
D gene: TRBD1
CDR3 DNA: TGTGCCACCAGCAGAGAGCGGGGCAGGGGGCGCGAGCAGTACTTC
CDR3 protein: CATSRERGRGREQYF

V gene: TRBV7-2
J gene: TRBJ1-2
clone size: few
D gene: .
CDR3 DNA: TGTGCCAGCAGCCCATCGGAGAACTATGGCTACACCTTC
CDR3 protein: CASSPSENYGYTF

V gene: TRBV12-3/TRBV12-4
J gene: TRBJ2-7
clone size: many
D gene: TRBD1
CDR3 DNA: TGTGCCAGCAGTTTGGGTAACAGGGGCTACGAGCAGTACTTC
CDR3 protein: CASSLGNRGYEQYF

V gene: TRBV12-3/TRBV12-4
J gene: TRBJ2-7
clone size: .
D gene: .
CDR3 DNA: TGTGCCAGCAGCCCCTCCCGACACTACGAGCAGTACTTC
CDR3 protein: CASSPSRHYEQYF

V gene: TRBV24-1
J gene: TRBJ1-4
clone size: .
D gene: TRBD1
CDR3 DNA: TGTGCCACCAGTGATCCTACAGGGGGCAGTGAAAAACTGTTTTTT
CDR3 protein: CATSDPTGGSEKLFF

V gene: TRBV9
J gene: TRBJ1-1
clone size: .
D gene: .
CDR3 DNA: TGTGCCAGCAGCGCACGGGATAACACTGAAGCTTTCTTT
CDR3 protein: CASSARDNTEAFF

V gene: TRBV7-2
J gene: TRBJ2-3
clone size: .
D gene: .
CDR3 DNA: TGTGTCAGCAGCAAATCCCCGGAGCCGGCAGCAGATACGCAGTATTTT
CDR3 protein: CVSSKSPEPAADTQYF

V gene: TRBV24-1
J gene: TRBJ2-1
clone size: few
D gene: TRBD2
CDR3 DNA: TGTGCCACCAGTGATACCGGGACTAGCGGGGGTCCCCCCTCCTACAATGAGCAGTTCTTC
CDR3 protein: CATSDTGTSGGPPSYNEQFF

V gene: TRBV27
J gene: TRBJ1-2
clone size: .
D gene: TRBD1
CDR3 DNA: TGTGCCAGCCGTCCCGACAGGGAGCGTGGCTACACCTTC
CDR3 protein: CASRPDRERGYTF

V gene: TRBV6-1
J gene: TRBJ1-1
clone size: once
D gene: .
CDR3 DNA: TGTGCCAGCATCCTAGACACTGAAGCTTTCTTT
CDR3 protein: CASILDTEAFF

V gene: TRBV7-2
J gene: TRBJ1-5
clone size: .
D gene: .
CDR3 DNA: TGTGCCAGCAGCTTAAGGGCTGGGGAGCCCCAGCATTTT
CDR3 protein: CASSLRAGEPQHF

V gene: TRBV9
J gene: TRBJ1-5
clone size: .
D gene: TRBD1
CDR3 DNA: TGTGCCAGCAACCCCAGGGGGGCAAGCAATCAGCCCCAGCATTTT
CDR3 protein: CASNPRGASNQPQHF

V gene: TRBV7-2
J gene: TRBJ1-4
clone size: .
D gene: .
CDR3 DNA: TGTGCCAGCAGCTTACGGACGGGTGGGCTGTTTTTT
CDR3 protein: CASSLRTGGLFF

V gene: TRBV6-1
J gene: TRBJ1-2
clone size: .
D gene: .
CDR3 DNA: TGTGCCAGCAGTGAAGCGATAGGCCTTCCCTATGGCTACACCTTC
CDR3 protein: CASSEAIGLPYGYTF

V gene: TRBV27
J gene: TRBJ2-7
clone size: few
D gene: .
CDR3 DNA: TGTGCCAGCAGTTCCGGGACCCTCTACGAGCAGTACTTC
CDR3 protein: CASSSGTLYEQYF

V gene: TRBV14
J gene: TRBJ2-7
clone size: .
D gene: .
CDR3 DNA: TGTGCCAGCAGCCAAACGGGGGTCCACGAATACGAGCAGTACTTC
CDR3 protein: CASSQTGVHEYEQYF

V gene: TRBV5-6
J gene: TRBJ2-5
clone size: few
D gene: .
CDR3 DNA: TGTGCCAGCAGTTATATCGTGCTGGGGGGGGGCCAGGAGACCCAGTACTTC
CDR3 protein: CASSYIVLGGGQETQYF

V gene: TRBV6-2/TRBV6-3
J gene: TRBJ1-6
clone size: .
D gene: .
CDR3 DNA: TGTGCCACGGACAGAAAGGGGGGTTCACCCCTCCACTTT
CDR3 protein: CATDRKGGSPLHF

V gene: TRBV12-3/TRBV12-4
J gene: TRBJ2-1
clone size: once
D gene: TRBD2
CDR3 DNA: TGTGCCAGCTCGGCGGGGGAGGGGTACAGAAATGAGCAGTTCTTC
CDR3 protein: CASSAGEGYRNEQFF

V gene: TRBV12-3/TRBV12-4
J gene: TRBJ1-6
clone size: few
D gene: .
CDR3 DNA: TGTGCCAGCAGTTCTGGGTTGGGGATGGGTTCACCCCTCCACTTT
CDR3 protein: CASSSGLGMGSPLHF

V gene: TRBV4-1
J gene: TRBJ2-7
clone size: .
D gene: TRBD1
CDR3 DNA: TGCGCCAGCAGCCCGGGACAGGGAGACTCCTACGAGCAGTACTTC
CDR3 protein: CASSPGQGDSYEQYF

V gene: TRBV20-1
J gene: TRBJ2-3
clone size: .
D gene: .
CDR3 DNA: TGCAGTGCTAGAGTCCCACCCCTTTTTGATACGCAGTATTTT
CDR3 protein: CSARVPPLFDTQYF

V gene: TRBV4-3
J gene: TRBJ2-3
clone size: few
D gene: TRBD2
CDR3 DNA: TGCGCCAGCAGCCAGTCCTCTAGACTAGCGGGGGGCACAGATACGCAGTATTTT
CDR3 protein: CASSQSSRLAGGTDTQYF

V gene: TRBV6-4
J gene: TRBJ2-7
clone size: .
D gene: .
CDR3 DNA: TGTGCCAGCAGCGAAGGAGCCTCTTTGTCCTACGAGCAGTACTTC
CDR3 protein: CASSEGASLSYEQYF

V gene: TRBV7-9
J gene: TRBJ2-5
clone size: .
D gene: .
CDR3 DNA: TGTGCCAGCAGCTTACCCGGGGAGACCCAGTACTTC
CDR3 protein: CASSLPGETQYF

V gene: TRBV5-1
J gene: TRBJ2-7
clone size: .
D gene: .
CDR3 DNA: TGCGCCAGCAGCCCCATTGGGGCAAACTACGAGCAGTACTTC
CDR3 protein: CASSPIGANYEQYF